One sample yielded the 19 T cell receptor beta chains listed below, sequenced in a study of control samples from healthy donors and cancer patients (dated by TCRdb to 2019 to 2021). The library was prepared using the immunoSEQ multiplex PCR assay. TCRdb obtained this table from immuneACCESS and retained in-frame rearrangements with V and J assigned. These tables miss some clones; where compared with another copy, unresolved V genes account for less than half of the shortfall, and the remainder is unexplained. This sample holds approximately 100,000 clones; 70% to 90% were observed only once. In total, the top ten clones hold less than 2.5% of the sample. The source material was blood. These receptors originate from a middle-aged woman in good health.

The genes are TRBV11-3 and TRBJ1-1; 7 bases map to TRBD1. The CDR3 consists of 15 residues. In germline, CDR1 is SGHNT, CDR2 YENEEA. Trimming cost V 5 bases and J 8 bases; bases outside gene matches: 14. CDR3 coding DNA: TGTGCCAGCAGCCTCCGGACAGGTCTGAAAAGGGAAGCTTTCTTT. Translation gives CASSLRTGLKREAFF.

CDR3 protein: CAISSPGQGMDEQFF. CDR3 coding DNA: TGTGCCATCAGTAGCCCGGGACAGGGAATGGATGAGCAGTTCTTC. This sequence joins TRBV10-3 and TRBJ2-1; the match to TRBD1 covers 9 bases. With 5 bases clipped from V and 8 bases from J, the junction kept 10 bases outside the gene matches. The CDR3 extends over 15 amino acids. CDR1 ENHRY and CDR2 SYGVKD come from the germline V gene.

The J gene is TRBJ1-1, the V gene TRBV12-5, with 9 bases matching TRBD1. Germline V CDR1 and CDR2: LGHNT, FRNRAP. The CDR3 extends over 14 amino acids. Losses at the gene ends were 4 bases for V and 5 bases for J; bases not matched to a gene: 5. CDR3 DNA sequence: TGTGCTAGTGGTTCCGGGACAGGGCGAACTGAAGCTTTCTTT. It translates to CASGSGTGRTEAFF. Full variable domain (rest looked up from reference TRBV12-5 and TRBJ1-1): DARVTQTPRHKVTEMGQEVTMRCQPILGHNTVFWYRQTMMQGLELLAYFRNRAPLDDSGMPKDRFSAEMPDATLATLKIQPSEPRDSAVYFCASGSGTGRTEAFFGQGTRLTVV.

The rearrangement uses TRBV5-4 and TRBJ2-5, with unresolved D. The germline V gene has CDR1 SGHNT and CDR2 YYREEE (reference sequence). V shed 2 bases and J shed 9 bases, with 11 bases lying between them. The CDR3 is 12 residues long. The CDR3 coding sequence is TGTGCCAGCAGCTTCCCAAACCAGGCCCAGTACTTC. Translating gives CASSFPNQAQYF. The whole variable domain, filled in from reference TRBV5-4 and TRBJ2-5, reads ETGVTQSPTHLIKTRGQQVTLRCSSQSGHNTVSWYQQALGQGPQFIFQYYREEENGRGNFPPRFSGLQFPNYSSELNVNALELDDSALYLCASSFPNQAQYFGPGTRLLVL.

The chain joins TRBV18 to TRBJ2-7; either TRBD1 or TRBD2 may fit D (5 bases each). The CDR3 loop spans 15 amino acids. V was shortened by 3 bases and J by 2 bases, with 14 bases between the two germline ends. Germline CDR1 is KGHSH and CDR2 is LQKENI. CDR3 sequence (DNA): TGTGCCAGCTCACCCTCCGGGACGGGGACCTACGAGCAGTACTTC. It codes for CASSPSGTGTYEQYF.

The chain employs TRBV5-1 and TRBJ2-1, with D perhaps matching TRBD1 or TRBD2 (5 bases each). CDR3 size: 15 residues. Germline values: CDR1 SGHRS, CDR2 YFSETQ. Trimming removed 0 bases from V and 2 bases from J, with 9 bases in between. The CDR3 sequence: CASSLEGSPYNEQFF. Written as DNA, the CDR3 is TGCGCCAGCAGCTTGGAGGGGAGTCCCTACAATGAGCAGTTCTTC.

The V and J genes are TRBV7-9 and TRBJ1-1; the match to TRBD1 covers 8 bases. The CDR3 extends over 12 amino acids. V lost 5 bases and J lost 7; bases outside the gene matches: 3. CDR1 is SEHNR, CDR2 FQNEAQ, per germline (reference sequence). The CDR3 DNA follows: TGTGCCAGCAGCGTGACAGGGGTTGAAGCTTTCTTT. Translating gives CASSVTGVEAFF.

This clone was seen a handful of times. The rearrangement links TRBV9 to TRBJ1-2; possible D gene TRBD1, 6 bases. The CDR3 has 15 amino acids. CDR1 and CDR2 from the germline V gene are SGDLS and YYNGEE. The ends were cut back, 3 bases at V and 4 bases at J, with 16 bases in the middle. The chain's CDR3 is CASSARTENAYGYTF. The CDR3 DNA reads TGTGCCAGCAGCGCGAGGACAGAAAATGCCTATGGCTACACCTTC.

The CDR3 protein is CASSVGPPGELFF. CDR3 coding DNA: TGTGCCAGCAGCGTAGGACCCCCCGGGGAGCTGTTTTTT. This sequence joins TRBV9 and TRBJ2-2; D not resolved. V dropped 0 bases and J dropped 6 bases, with 6 bases sitting between them. Germline CDR1 SGDLS, CDR2 YYNGEE. The CDR3 totals 13 residues.

This chain connects TRBV10-3 to TRBJ1-1; D is unclear. V was clipped by 6 bases and J by 1 base, with 15 bases between them. CDR3 length equals 15 residues. Germline CDR1 is ENHRY and CDR2 is SYGVKD. The CDR3 bases are TGTGCCATCAGACGAGACATGGATACGAACACTGAAGCTTTCTTT. Its translation is CAIRRDMDTNTEAFF.

This clone was seen just once. The chain couples TRBV30 to TRBJ2-1, with 8 bases that match TRBD1. CDR3 size: 14 residues. Trimming at V came to 6 bases and at J to 9 bases, leaving 13 bases not matched to a gene. Germline values: CDR1 GTSNPN, CDR2 SVGIG (reference sequence). The CDR3 region is CACSRDRYSSEQFF. The CDR3 DNA sequence: TGTGCCTGCTCCCGGGACAGGTACTCCTCTGAGCAGTTCTTC.

The V and J genes are TRBV4-1 and TRBJ1-1; weak D call: TRBD1 (5 bases). Between the trimmed V and J ends, which lost 1 base and 5 bases, there was a span of 14 bases. Germline CDR1 is MGHRA and CDR2 is YSYEKL. The CDR3 runs 15 residues. This chain's CDR3 is CASSQGGRVGTEAFF. CDR3 nucleotide sequence: TGCGCCAGCAGCCAAGGGGGCAGGGTAGGGACTGAAGCTTTCTTT.

The chain links TRBV10-3 to TRBJ1-5; tentative D call: TRBD1 (6 bases). The CDR3 spans 14 residues. The V end was cut by 3 bases, the J end by 6 bases, with 12 bases between. Germline assignment: CDR1 ENHRY and CDR2 SYGVKD. CDR3 loop: CAISEGGSGQPQHF. The CDR3 nucleotides read TGTGCCATCAGTGAAGGGGGGTCAGGTCAGCCCCAGCATTTT.

The chain is built from TRBV24-1 and TRBJ2-1; no firm D call. From germline, CDR1 is KGHDR and CDR2 SFDVKD. V lost 6 bases, J lost 7 bases, and 18 bases lay in between. The CDR3 spans 15 residues. The CDR3 loop is CATSHSLGLVNEQFF. The CDR3 region has the DNA TGTGCCACCAGTCACTCACTTGGGCTAGTTAATGAGCAGTTCTTC.

The chain recombines TRBV7-9 with TRBJ1-6; D is ambiguous. CDR1 and CDR2 (germline): SEHNR, FQNEAQ (reference sequence). V was shortened by 0 bases and J by 6 bases, with 12 bases between the two germline ends. This CDR3 has 16 residues. The DNA of the CDR3 is TGTGCCAGCAGCTTAGCGCTATTTTCGTCTAATTCACCCCTCCACTTT. It yields the protein CASSLALFSSNSPLHF.

The CDR3 sequence is CASSVSGSNQPQHF. The CDR3 DNA reads TGTGCCAGCAGTGTTTCCGGGAGCAATCAGCCCCAGCATTTT. This chain connects TRBV25-1 to TRBJ1-5, with unresolved D. CDR1 and CDR2 from the germline V gene are MGHDK and SYGVNS. The ends were cut back, 4 bases at V and 1 base at J, with 8 bases in the middle. The CDR3 contains 14 residues. Based on the CDR3 plus reference TRBV25-1 and TRBJ1-5, the full variable domain is EADIYQTPRYLVIGTGKKITLECSQTMGHDKMYWYQQDPGMELHLIHYSYGVNSTEKGDLSSESTVSRIRTEHFPLTLESARPSHTSQYLCASSVSGSNQPQHFGDGTRLSIL.

CDR3 DNA sequence: TGCGCCAGCGGGACAGGGGGAAGCAATCAGCCCCAGCATTTT. It translates to CASGTGGSNQPQHF. The chain employs TRBV10-1 and TRBJ1-5; 11 bases map to TRBD1. The CDR3 is made up of 14 amino acids. Germline V CDR1 and CDR2: WNHNN, SYGVQD (reference sequence). V trimming: 8 bases; J trimming: 1 base; junction bases outside the gene matches: 1.

The J gene is TRBJ2-1, the V gene TRBV21-1; no DNA check was done on the table's D call, TRBD2. TRBV21-1 is a documented pseudogene. The CDR3 totals 17 residues. CDR3 nucleotide sequence: TGTGCCAGCAGCAAATTGGCGTCGGGGAGAACCTACAATGAGCAGTTCTTC. Its protein is CASSKLASGRTYNEQFF.

The V call is TRBV30, the J call TRBJ2-5; 8 positions agree with TRBD1. CDR1 is GTSNPN and CDR2 is SVGIG in the germline V gene (reference sequence). Trimming at V came to 5 bases and at J to 4 bases, leaving 18 bases not matched to a gene. This CDR3 has 17 residues. Here the CDR3 DNA reads TGTGCCTGGCTAATCGGACAGGGTCTGCCCAAGGTAGAGACCCAGTACTTC. Translation: CAWLIGQGLPKVETQYF. Using reference TRBV30 and TRBJ2-5 for the parts outside the CDR3, the full variable domain is SQTIHQWPATLVQPVGSPLSLECTVEGTSNPNLYWYRQAAGRGLQLLFYSVGIGQISSEVPQNLSASRPQDRQFILSSKKLLLSDSGFYLCAWLIGQGLPKVETQYFGPGTRLLVL.